The 24 T cell receptor beta chains in this list originate from one sample, sequenced in a study of T cell responses to AZD1222 COVID-19 vaccine. Data came from immunoSEQ multiplex PCR; TCRdb stores just in-frame clones and leaves some out. The sample carries approximately 100,000 clones, around nine tenths recorded once. The starting material was peripheral blood, obtained on day 0 of AZD1222 vaccination. These receptors all come from an adult in good health.

V usage is TRBV20-1 and J usage is TRBJ1-1; D uncertain. CDR1 is DFQATT and CDR2 is SNEGSKA in the germline V gene (reference sequence). There are 13 residues in the CDR3. The ends were cut back, 3 bases at V and 4 bases at J, with 12 bases in the middle. The CDR3 spells CSASPQALTEAFF. CDR3 coding DNA: TGCAGTGCTAGTCCCCAGGCGCTCACTGAAGCTTTCTTT.

The chain uses TRBV5-6 and TRBJ2-5, with 12 bases identical to TRBD2. The CDR3 has 16 residues. The germline CDR1 and CDR2 sequences are SGHDT and YYEEEE. The junction had 8 bases not matched to a gene; V was cut back by 3 bases and J by 5 bases. The CDR3 region is CASSSSLAGGQETQYF. For the CDR3, the DNA is TGTGCCAGCAGCTCCTCTCTAGCGGGAGGGCAGGAGACCCAGTACTTC.

The rearrangement uses TRBV7-2 and TRBJ1-1, with D possibly TRBD1 on 6 matching bases. Per germline, CDR1 SGHTA and CDR2 FQGNSA. V gave up 2 bases and J gave up 4 bases, with 14 bases separating them. The CDR3 runs to 15 residues. In nucleotides, the CDR3 is TGTGCCAGCAGCTTATCCCGGACAGTCGGCACTGAAGCTTTCTTT. Its protein is CASSLSRTVGTEAFF.

This clone was counted between two and nine times. The rearrangement joins TRBV7-9 to TRBJ1-2, with TRBD1 as a possible D gene (6 bases). V was trimmed by 4 bases and J by 4 bases, leaving 10 bases between them. The V gene's germline CDR1 is SEHNR and CDR2 FQNEAQ (reference sequence). The CDR3 is 13 amino acids. In DNA form, the CDR3 reads TGTGCCAGCAGCTCGGACAGAGGCTATGGCTACACCTTC. It yields the protein CASSSDRGYGYTF.

The chain is built from TRBV18 and TRBJ1-1; D is uncertain. Between the trimmed V and J ends, which lost 1 base and 0 bases, there was a span of 6 bases. The CDR3 has 14 amino acids. Germline V lookup: CDR1 KGHSH, CDR2 LQKENI. CDR3 nucleotide sequence: TGTGCCAGCTCACCACTCGTCATGAACACTGAAGCTTTCTTT. It is translated as CASSPLVMNTEAFF.

The chain links TRBV27 to TRBJ2-3; the match to TRBD1 covers 12 bases. CDR3 length: 16 residues. Trimming cost V 5 bases and J 4 bases; bases outside gene matches: 7. Germline lookup yields CDR1 MNHEY and CDR2 SMNVEV (reference sequence). The CDR3 DNA reads as TGTGCCAGCAGTCGAAAGGGACAGGGGGCGGCAGATACGCAGTATTTT. It codes for CASSRKGQGAADTQYF.

Note on this clone: Other DNA sequences in the sample encode the same CDR3. This sequence joins TRBV7-9 and TRBJ1-2; the match to TRBD1 covers 7 bases. The CDR3 contains 14 residues. Per germline, CDR1 SEHNR and CDR2 FQNEAQ (reference sequence). Germline trimming cut 6 bases from V and 4 bases from J; bases unmatched to any gene: 8. The CDR3, as DNA: TGTGCCAGCAGTTCAAGGACAGGCCGCTATGGCTACACCTTC. Residues: CASSSRTGRYGYTF.

The chain couples TRBV7-9 to TRBJ2-6; 8 nucleotides match TRBD2. V gave up 5 bases and J gave up 2 bases; unmatched junction bases: 5. CDR3 length equals 16 residues. CDR1 and CDR2 (germline): SEHNR, FQNEAQ (reference sequence). This CDR3 is CASSPAGGAGANVLTF. In DNA, the CDR3 is TGTGCCAGCAGCCCCGCCGGGGGGGCTGGGGCCAACGTCCTGACTTTC.

The chain is built from TRBV7-9 and TRBJ1-2; D is possibly TRBD1 (6 bases). The CDR3 runs 12 residues. Trimming took off 5 bases at V and 7 bases at J, with 11 bases between the two ends. Looked up from germline, CDR1 is SEHNR and CDR2 is FQNEAQ (reference sequence). As DNA, the CDR3 is TGTGCCAGCAGCACCGACAGGCTTGGCTACACCTTC. Translated: CASSTDRLGYTF. Full variable domain (outside the CDR3, taken from reference TRBV7-9 and TRBJ1-2): DTGVSQNPRHKITKRGQNVTFRCDPISEHNRLYWYRQTLGQGPEFLTYFQNEAQLEKSRLLSDRFSAERPKGSFSTLEIQRTEQGDSAMYLCASSTDRLGYTFGSGTRLTVV.

The rearrangement uses TRBV18 and TRBJ2-2, with D possibly TRBD2 on 5 matching bases. The germline gives CDR1 KGHSH, CDR2 LQKENI. This CDR3 comprises 14 residues. V was cut by 8 bases and J by 6 bases, with 16 bases left in between. CDR3 nucleotide sequence: TGTGCCAGCGCCCCCCCCACTAGAGCCGGGGAGCTGTTTTTT. It is translated as CASAPPTRAGELFF.

The chain combines TRBV7-9 with TRBJ2-5; D not certain. CDR1 and CDR2 from the germline V gene are SEHNR and FQNEAQ (reference sequence). V was shortened by 0 bases and J by 1 base, with 9 bases between the two germline ends. The CDR3 is 15 amino acids. The CDR3 loop is CASSLAQHTQETQYF. CDR3 sequence (DNA): TGTGCCAGCAGCTTAGCGCAACATACCCAAGAGACCCAGTACTTC.

The CDR3 bases are TGTGCCAGCAGTCCTTCCACGGGGCTGACCGGGGAGCTGTTTTTT. It encodes CASSPSTGLTGELFF. The chain uses TRBV6-5 and TRBJ2-2; D possibly matches TRBD1 or TRBD2 (5 bases each). This CDR3 contains 15 residues. Trimming pared 5 bases from V and 5 bases from J, leaving 15 bases between. The germline V gene encodes CDR1 MNHEY and CDR2 SVGAGI.

This chain connects TRBV19 to TRBJ1-5; 9 positions match TRBD1. The V and J ends lost 0 bases and 7 bases, in that order; junction bases with no gene match: 4. Per germline, CDR1 LNHDA and CDR2 SQIVND (reference sequence). The CDR3 is 15 residues long. In DNA, the CDR3 is TGTGCCAGTAGTATAGAGGGGACAGGGAACCAGCCCCAGCATTTT. This codes for CASSIEGTGNQPQHF.

To note about this clone: A read error may produce the germline difference seen at one junction end. This rearrangement joins TRBV19 to TRBJ1-1, with D possibly TRBD1 on 5 matching bases. The CDR3 spans 12 residues. CDR1 and CDR2 from the germline V gene are LNHDA and SQIVND (reference sequence). The CDR3 loop reads CASSMPPGPYQF. The CDR3 region has the DNA TGTGCCAGTAGTATGCCTCCGGGACCGTACCAATTT.

The chain combines TRBV19 with TRBJ2-3; unclear D gene. There are 16 residues in the CDR3. Germline V gene data show CDR1 as LNHDA and CDR2 as SQIVND (reference sequence). V lost 3 bases to trimming and J lost 3 bases, with 16 bases between them. CDR3 nucleotides: TGTGCCAGTAGTATCAAAGGAGTAAGTTGGACAGATACGCAGTATTTT. Translation: CASSIKGVSWTDTQYF.

This sequence joins TRBV29-1 and TRBJ2-5; 7 nucleotides match TRBD1. J lost 4 bases, V lost 7 bases, and 12 bases had no gene match. The CDR3 has 14 amino acids. Germline CDR1 reads SQVTM; CDR2 reads ANQGSEA. The DNA for the CDR3 is TGCAGCGGGGCGGCGGACAGGTTAGGAGAGACCCAGTACTTC. Encoded protein: CSGAADRLGETQYF.

This chain connects TRBV7-9 to TRBJ2-2; TRBD1 might be the D (5 bases). CDR1 and CDR2 (germline): SEHNR, FQNEAQ (reference sequence). Trimming left V 5 bases short and J 0 bases short, with 13 bases between. CDR3 length: 16 amino acids. CDR3 in amino acids: CASSRQRTTNTGELFF. The CDR3 DNA reads as TGTGCCAGCAGCCGTCAACGGACAACGAACACCGGGGAGCTGTTTTTT.

The CDR3 DNA reads TGTGCCAGTAGTAAAACAGGGGGCGAAGCTTTCTTT. It codes for CASSKTGGEAFF. This chain connects TRBV19 to TRBJ1-1, with 9 bases matching TRBD1. The germline CDR1 and CDR2 sequences are LNHDA and SQIVND (reference sequence). With 4 bases clipped from V and 8 bases from J, the junction kept 2 bases outside the gene matches. This CDR3 has 12 residues.

This chain connects TRBV10-3 to TRBJ2-2, with unresolved D. The CDR3 is made up of 13 amino acids. Germline CDR1 is ENHRY and CDR2 is SYGVKD. Deletions cut 4 bases from V and 5 bases from J, with 8 bases between. The CDR3 is CAISGSGTGELFF. The CDR3 DNA reads TGTGCCATCAGTGGCTCGGGTACCGGGGAGCTGTTTTTT.

This chain uses TRBV6-5 with TRBJ2-7; D is unresolved. The ends were cut back, 8 bases at V and 0 bases at J, with 2 bases in the middle. Germline V lookup: CDR1 MNHEY, CDR2 SVGAGI. The CDR3 consists of 10 residues. CDR3 protein: CASFSYEQYF. The CDR3 nucleotides read TGTGCCAGCTTCTCCTACGAGCAGTACTTC.

The genes are TRBV28 and TRBJ2-1; D is uncertain. The germline V and J ends were trimmed by 4 bases and 0 bases, with 10 bases remaining between them. The germline V gene has CDR1 MDHEN and CDR2 SYDVKM. The CDR3 is 15 residues long. The CDR3 reads CASSYVGPSYNEQFF. The CDR3 DNA follows: TGTGCCAGCAGTTACGTAGGGCCCTCCTACAATGAGCAGTTCTTC.

A single count supports this clone. The chain employs TRBV4-1 and TRBJ1-2; 7 nucleotides align to TRBD1. Germline lookup yields CDR1 MGHRA and CDR2 YSYEKL. The CDR3 has 15 amino acids. The V and J ends lost 7 bases and 3 bases, in that order; junction bases with no gene match: 11. CDR3 bases: TGCGCCAGCAAGGTAACAGGGGCGAATGACTATGGCTACACCTTC. It yields the protein CASKVTGANDYGYTF.

This chain connects TRBV18 to TRBJ1-6; D remains ambiguous. This CDR3 has 16 amino acids. Germline V gives CDR1 KGHSH, CDR2 LQKENI. With 6 bases removed from V and 1 base from J, the gap between germline ends came to 13 bases. CDR3 amino acids: CASSTVGGSYNSPLHF. As DNA, the CDR3 is TGTGCCAGCTCGACGGTCGGTGGGTCCTATAATTCACCCCTCCACTTT.

This chain joins TRBV2 and TRBJ1-6; D is ambiguous. CDR3 length equals 15 residues. Trimming pared 2 bases from V and 9 bases from J, leaving 14 bases between. The germline CDR1 and CDR2 sequences are SNHLY and FYNNEI. The CDR3 DNA reads as TGTGCCAGCAGTGAACGTTTCGGGTCGGTTTCACCCCTCCACTTT. Translation: CASSERFGSVSPLHF. Based on the CDR3 plus reference TRBV2 and TRBJ1-6, the full variable domain is EPEVTQTPSHQVTQMGQEVILRCVPISNHLYFYWYRQILGQKVEFLVSFYNNEISEKSEIFDDQFSVERPDGSNFTLKIRSTKLEDSAMYFCASSERFGSVSPLHFGNGTRLTVT.